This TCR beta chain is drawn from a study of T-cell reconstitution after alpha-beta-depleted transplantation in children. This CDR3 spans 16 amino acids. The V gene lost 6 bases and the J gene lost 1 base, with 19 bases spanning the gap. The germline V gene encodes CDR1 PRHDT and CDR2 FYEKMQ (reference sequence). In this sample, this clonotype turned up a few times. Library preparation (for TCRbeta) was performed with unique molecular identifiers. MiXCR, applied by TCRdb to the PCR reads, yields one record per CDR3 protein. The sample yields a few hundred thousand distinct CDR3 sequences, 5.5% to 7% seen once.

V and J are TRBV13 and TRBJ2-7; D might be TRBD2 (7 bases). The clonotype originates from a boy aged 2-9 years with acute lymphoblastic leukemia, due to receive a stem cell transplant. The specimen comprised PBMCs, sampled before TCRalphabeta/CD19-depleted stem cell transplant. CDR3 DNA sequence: TGTGCCAGCAGTTCTCTAGGGGGGGCTGGGTCCTACGAGCAGTACTTC. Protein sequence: CASSSLGGAGSYEQYF.